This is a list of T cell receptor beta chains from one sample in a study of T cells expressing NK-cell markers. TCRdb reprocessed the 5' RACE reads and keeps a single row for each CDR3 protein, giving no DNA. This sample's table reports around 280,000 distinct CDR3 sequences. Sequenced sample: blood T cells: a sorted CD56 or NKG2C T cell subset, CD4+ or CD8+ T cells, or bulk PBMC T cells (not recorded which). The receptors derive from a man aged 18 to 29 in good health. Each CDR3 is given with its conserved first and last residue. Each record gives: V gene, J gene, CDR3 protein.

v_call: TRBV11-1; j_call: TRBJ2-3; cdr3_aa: CASSPRTGTGIASTDTQYF
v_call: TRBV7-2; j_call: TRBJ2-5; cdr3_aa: CASSPFQETQYF
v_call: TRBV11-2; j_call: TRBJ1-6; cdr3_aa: CASSLAPIGSPLHF
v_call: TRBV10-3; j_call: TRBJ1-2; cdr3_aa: CAISQQGDYGYTF
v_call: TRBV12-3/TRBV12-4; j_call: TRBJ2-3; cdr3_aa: CASSLSGGLRSTDTQYF
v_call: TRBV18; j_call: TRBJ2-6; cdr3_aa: CASSPSGAGANVLTF
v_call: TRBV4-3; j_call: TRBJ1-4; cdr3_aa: CASSPQGVGEKLFF
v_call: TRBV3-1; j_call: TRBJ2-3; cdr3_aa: CASSSRGPDTQYF
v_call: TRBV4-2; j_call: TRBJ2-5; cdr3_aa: CASSQGPGEAETQYF
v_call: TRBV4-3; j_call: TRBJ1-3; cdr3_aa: CASSQDGKGDTIYF
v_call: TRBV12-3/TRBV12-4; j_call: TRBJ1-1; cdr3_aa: CASSIPTATAFF
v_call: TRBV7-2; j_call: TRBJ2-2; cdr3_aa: CASSLAGTWNTGELFF
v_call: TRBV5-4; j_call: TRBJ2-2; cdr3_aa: CASSPLAGTGGLGELFF
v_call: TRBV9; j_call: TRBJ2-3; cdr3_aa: CASSVAVGTDTQYF
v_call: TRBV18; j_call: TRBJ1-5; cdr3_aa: CASSPGTDQPQHF
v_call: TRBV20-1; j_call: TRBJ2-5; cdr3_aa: CSAIRGGRDQETQYF
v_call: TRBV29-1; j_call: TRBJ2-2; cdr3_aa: CSVSYTSGSPGELFF
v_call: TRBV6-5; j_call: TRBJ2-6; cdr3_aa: CASSYTTGGGANVLTF
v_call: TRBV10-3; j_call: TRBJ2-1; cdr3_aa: CAIGASGRAEEQFF
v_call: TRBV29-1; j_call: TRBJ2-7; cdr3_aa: CSVEDQGKYEQYF
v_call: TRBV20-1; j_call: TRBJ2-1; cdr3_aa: CSATDPSSGRANEQFF
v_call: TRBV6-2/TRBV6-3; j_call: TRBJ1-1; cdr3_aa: CASTYRGDTEAFF
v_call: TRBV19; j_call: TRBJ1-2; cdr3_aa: CASKLGQGLVDTF
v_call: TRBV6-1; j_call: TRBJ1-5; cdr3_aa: CASSLIRGGSNQPQHF
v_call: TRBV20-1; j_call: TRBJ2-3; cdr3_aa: CSARRTSGLTDTQYF
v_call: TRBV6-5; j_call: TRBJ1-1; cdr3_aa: CASSYFLYTEAFF
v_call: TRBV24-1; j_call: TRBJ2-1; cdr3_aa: CATSDFPPGLAGYNEQFF
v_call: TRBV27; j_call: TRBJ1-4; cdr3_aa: CASSGFLGGNEKLFF
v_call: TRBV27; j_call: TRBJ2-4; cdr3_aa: CASRSGSGGNIQYF
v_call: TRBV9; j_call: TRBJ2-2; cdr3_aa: CASSVALAGGPASTGELFF
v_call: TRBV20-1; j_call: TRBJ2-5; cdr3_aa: CSGSRTVETQYF
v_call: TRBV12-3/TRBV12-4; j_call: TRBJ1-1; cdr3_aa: CASSSDDGWENTEAFF
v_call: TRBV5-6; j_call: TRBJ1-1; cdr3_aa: CASSLGLESRGTEAFF
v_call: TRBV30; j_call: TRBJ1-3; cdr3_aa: CAWSQAGRSGNTIYF
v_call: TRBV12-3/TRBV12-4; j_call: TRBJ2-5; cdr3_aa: CASSLFGRAGETQYF
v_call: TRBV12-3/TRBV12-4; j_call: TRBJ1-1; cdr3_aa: CASSLRRQGEAFF
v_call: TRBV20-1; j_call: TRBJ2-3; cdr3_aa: CSARAGVGTDTQYF
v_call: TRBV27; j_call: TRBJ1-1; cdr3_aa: CASSLGLGAGEAFF
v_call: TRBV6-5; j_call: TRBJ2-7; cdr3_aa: CASSYMTSGRYEQYF
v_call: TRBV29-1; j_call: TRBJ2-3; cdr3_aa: CSVEGPQGQGTDTQYF
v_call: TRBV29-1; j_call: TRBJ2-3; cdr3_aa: CSVDAGLGQYF
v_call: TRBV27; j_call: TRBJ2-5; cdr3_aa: CASGREGGVQETQYF
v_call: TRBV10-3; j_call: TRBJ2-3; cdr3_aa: CAIRGRGLAGRNDTQYF
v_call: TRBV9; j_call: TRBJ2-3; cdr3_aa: CASSVTGTSKTDTQYF
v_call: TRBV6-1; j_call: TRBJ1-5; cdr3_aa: CASARQASRIGSNQPQHF
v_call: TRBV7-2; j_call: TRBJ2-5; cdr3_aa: CASSLAALAGGYETQYF
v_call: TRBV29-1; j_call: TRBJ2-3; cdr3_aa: CSVERTGWADTQYF
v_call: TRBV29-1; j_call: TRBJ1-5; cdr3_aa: CSVEDGTRPQHF
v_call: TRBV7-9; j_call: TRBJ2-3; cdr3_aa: CASSPRNTQRTDTQYF
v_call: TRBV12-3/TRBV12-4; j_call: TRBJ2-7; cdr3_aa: CASTRTGGSYEQYF
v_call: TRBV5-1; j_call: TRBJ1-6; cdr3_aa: CASSPGGADSPLHF
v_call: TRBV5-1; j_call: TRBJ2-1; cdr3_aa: CASSLGKYEQFF
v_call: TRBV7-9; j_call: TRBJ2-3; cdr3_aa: CASSRLAGTQYF